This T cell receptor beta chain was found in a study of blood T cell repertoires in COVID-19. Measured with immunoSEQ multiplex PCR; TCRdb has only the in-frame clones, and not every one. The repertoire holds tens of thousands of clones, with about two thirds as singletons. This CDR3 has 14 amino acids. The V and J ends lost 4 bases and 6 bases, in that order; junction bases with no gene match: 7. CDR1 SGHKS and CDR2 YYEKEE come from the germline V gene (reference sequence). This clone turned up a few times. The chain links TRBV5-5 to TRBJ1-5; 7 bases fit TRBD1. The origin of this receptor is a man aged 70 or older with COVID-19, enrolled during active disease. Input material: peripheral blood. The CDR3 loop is CASSVDRHGQPQHF. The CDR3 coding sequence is TGTGCCAGCAGCGTGGACAGGCACGGTCAGCCCCAGCATTTT.